Reported below is one TCR beta chain. Germline V gene lookup returns CDR1 SQVTM and CDR2 ANQGSEA. The V end was cut by 6 bases, the J end by 6 bases, with 15 bases between. This CDR3 contains 12 residues. This sample is part of a study of cytomegalovirus exposure and HLA in healthy donors. PCR used 60 Vbeta primers and 13 Jbeta primers. Here immunoSEQ multiplex PCR was the method, and the copy in TCRdb shows in-frame clones only, minus some. The table has under 200,000 clones, about 86% seen once. The chain joins TRBV29-1 to TRBJ2-7; perhaps TRBD1 as D (6 bases). The material sequenced was PBMCs. This receptor was obtained from a man aged 35-49 years in good health and CMV-seropositive. In nucleotides, the CDR3 is TGCAGCGTGCAACAGGGTATCGGCGAGCAGTACTTC. This codes for CSVQQGIGEQYF.